This TCR beta chain was captured in a study of T cell responses to AZD1222 COVID-19 vaccine. Overall study context: Second doses at about 4 or about 12 weeks were pooled.

The data were produced by immunoSEQ multiplex PCR, yet TCRdb's version contains in-frame clones alone and is incomplete. The table lists 55,000 to 85,000 clones, roughly 89% of them singletons, with approximately 9.8% in the top ten. With respect to this clone: Its target is not known.

General study results and limits: Donors were largely white British and mainly female; clonal diversity was possibly underestimated. Increases in Spike-specific TCR breadth and depth were seen after two AZD1222 doses.

Sequences were derived from peripheral blood, sampled on day 0 of AZD1222 vaccination. This clonotype was sampled from an adult in good health.

CDR3 nucleotide sequence: TGTGCCAGCAGTACAGGGGGCGCTAGCTATGGCTACACCTTC. This translates into CASSTGGASYGYTF. The V gene is TRBV7-2, the J gene TRBJ1-2; 9 bases line up with TRBD1. The J segment lost 4 bases and the V segment lost 6 bases, leaving 6 bases of the junction unmatched. Germline values: CDR1 SGHTA, CDR2 FQGNSA. CDR3 length equals 14 residues.